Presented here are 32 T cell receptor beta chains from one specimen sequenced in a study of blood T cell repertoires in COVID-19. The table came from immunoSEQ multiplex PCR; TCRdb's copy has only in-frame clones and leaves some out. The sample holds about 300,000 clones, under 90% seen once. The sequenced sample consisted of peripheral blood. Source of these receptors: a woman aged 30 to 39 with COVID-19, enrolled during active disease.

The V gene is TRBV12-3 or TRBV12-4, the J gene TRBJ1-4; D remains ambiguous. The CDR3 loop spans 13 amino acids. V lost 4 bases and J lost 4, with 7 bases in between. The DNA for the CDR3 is TGTGCCAGCAGTTCGCCGGGTAATGAAAAACTGTTTTTT. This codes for CASSSPGNEKLFF.

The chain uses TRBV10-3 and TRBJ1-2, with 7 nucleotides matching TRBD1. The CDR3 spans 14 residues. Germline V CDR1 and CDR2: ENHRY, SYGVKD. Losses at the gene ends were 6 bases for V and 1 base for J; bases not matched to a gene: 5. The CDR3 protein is CAIRDDRDNYGYTF. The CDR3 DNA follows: TGTGCCATCAGGGACGACAGGGATAACTATGGCTACACCTTC.

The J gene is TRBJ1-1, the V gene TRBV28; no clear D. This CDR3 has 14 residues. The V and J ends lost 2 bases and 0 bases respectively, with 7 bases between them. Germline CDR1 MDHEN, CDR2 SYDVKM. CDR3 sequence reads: CASSLPGLNTEAFF. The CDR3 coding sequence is TGTGCCAGCAGTTTACCGGGTTTGAACACTGAAGCTTTCTTT.

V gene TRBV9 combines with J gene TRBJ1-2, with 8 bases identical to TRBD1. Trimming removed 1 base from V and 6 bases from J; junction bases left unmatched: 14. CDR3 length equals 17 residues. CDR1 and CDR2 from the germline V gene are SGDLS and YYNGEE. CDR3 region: CASSVRPGGVSEDGYTF. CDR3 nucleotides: TGTGCCAGCAGCGTACGGCCAGGGGGCGTATCTGAGGATGGCTACACCTTC.

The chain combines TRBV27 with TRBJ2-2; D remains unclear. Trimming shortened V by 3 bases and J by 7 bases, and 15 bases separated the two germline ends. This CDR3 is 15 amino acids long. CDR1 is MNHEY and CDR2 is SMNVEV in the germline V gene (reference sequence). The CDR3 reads CASSFGYRGFGELFF. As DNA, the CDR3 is TGTGCCAGCAGTTTCGGCTATCGAGGTTTCGGGGAGCTGTTTTTT.

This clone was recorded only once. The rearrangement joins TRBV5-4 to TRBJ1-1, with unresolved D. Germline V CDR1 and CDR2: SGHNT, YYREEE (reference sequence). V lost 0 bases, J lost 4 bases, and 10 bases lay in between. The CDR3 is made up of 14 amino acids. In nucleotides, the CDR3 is TGTGCCAGCAGCTTGGATCCAGGTTCCACTGAAGCTTTCTTT. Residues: CASSLDPGSTEAFF. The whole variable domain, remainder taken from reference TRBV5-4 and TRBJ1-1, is ETGVTQSPTHLIKTRGQQVTLRCSSQSGHNTVSWYQQALGQGPQFIFQYYREEENGRGNFPPRFSGLQFPNYSSELNVNALELDDSALYLCASSLDPGSTEAFFGQGTRLTVV.

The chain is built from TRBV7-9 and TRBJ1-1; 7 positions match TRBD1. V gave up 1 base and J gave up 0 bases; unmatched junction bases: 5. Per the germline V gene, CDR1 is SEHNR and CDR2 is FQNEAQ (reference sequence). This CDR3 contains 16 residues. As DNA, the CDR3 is TGTGCCAGCAGCTTAGAAGGACAGGTTTTGAACACTGAAGCTTTCTTT. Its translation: CASSLEGQVLNTEAFF.

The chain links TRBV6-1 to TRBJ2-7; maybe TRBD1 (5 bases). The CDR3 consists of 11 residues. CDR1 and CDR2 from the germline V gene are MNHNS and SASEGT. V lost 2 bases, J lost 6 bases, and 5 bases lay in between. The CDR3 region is CASSERGEQYV. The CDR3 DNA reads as TGTGCCAGCAGTGAAAGGGGCGAGCAGTACGTC.

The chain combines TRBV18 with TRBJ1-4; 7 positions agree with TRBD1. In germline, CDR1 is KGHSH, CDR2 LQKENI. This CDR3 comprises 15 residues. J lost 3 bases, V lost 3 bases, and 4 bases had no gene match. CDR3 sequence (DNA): TGTGCCAGCTCACCTTCCCAGGGGGCTAATGAAAAACTGTTTTTT. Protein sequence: CASSPSQGANEKLFF.

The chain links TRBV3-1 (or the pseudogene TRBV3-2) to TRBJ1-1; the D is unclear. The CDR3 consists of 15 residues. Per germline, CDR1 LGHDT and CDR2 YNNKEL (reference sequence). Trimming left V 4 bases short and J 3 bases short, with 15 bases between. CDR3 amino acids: CASSPYYLEDTEAFF. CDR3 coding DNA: TGTGCCAGCAGCCCTTATTACTTAGAGGACACTGAAGCTTTCTTT.

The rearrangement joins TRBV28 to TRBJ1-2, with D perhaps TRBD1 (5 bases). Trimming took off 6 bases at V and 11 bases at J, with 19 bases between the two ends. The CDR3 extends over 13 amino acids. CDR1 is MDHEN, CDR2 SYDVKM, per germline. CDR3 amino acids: CASRPAPTDGYTF. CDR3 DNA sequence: TGTGCCAGCAGGCCAGCCCCGACAGACGGGTACACCTTC.

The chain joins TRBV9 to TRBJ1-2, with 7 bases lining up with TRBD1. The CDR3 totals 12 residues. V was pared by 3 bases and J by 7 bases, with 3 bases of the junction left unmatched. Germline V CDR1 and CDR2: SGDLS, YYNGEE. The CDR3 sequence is CASSAYRGGYTF. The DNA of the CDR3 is TGTGCCAGCAGCGCCTACAGGGGTGGCTACACCTTC.

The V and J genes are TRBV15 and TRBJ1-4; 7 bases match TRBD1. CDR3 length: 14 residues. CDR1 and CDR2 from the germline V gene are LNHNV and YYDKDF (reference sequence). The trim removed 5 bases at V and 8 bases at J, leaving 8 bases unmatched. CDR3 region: CATSLYRGGEKLFF. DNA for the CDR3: TGTGCCACCAGCCTATACAGGGGCGGCGAAAAACTGTTTTTT.

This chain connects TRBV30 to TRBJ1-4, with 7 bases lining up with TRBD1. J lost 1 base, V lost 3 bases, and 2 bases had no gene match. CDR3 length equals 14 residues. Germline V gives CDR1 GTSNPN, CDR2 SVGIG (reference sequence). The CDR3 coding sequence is TGTGCCTGGAGCCAGGGGGAAACTAATGAAAAACTGTTTTTT. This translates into CAWSQGETNEKLFF.

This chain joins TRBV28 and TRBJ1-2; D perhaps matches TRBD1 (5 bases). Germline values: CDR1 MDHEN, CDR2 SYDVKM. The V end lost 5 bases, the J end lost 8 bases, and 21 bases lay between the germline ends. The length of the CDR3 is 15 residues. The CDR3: CASSTRASGGRGYTF. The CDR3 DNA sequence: TGTGCCAGCAGTACCCGGGCGTCGGGGGGTCGGGGCTACACCTTC.

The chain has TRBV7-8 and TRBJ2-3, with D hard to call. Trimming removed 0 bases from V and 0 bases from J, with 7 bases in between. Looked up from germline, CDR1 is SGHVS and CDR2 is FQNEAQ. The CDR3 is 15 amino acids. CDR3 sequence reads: CASSLASFSTDTQYF. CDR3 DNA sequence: TGTGCCAGCAGCTTAGCGAGCTTTAGCACAGATACGCAGTATTTT.

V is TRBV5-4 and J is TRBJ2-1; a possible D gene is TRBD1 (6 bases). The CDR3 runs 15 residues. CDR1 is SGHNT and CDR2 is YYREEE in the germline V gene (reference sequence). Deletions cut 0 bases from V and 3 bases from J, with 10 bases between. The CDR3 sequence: CASSLEGTNYNEQFF. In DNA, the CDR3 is TGTGCCAGCAGCTTGGAAGGGACAAACTACAATGAGCAGTTCTTC.

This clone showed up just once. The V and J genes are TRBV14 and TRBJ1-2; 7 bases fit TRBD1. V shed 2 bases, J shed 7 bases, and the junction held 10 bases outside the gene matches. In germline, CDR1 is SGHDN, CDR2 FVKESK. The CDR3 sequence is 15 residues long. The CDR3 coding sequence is TGTGCCAGCAGCCAACTAACCGGCCCAGGGGGTGGCTACACCTTC. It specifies CASSQLTGPGGGYTF.

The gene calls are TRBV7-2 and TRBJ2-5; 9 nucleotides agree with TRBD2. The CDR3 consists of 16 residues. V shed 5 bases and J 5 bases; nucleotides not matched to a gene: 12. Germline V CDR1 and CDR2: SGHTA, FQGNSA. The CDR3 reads CASSPQGSGGGETQYF. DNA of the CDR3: TGTGCCAGCAGCCCCCAGGGTAGCGGGGGTGGGGAGACCCAGTACTTC.

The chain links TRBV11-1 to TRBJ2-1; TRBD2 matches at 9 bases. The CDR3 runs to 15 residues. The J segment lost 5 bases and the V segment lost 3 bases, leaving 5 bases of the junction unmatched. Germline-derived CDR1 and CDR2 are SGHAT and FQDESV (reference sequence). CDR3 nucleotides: TGTGCCAGCAGCTTCGTAGCGGGGGAAAACAATGAGCAGTTCTTC. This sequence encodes CASSFVAGENNEQFF.

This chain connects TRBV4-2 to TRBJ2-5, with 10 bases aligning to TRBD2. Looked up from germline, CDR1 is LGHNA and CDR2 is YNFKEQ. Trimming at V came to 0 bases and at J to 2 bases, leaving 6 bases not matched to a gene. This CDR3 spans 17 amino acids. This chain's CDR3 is CASSQDYPLAGQETQYF. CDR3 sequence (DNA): TGTGCCAGCAGCCAAGACTACCCACTAGCGGGACAAGAGACCCAGTACTTC.

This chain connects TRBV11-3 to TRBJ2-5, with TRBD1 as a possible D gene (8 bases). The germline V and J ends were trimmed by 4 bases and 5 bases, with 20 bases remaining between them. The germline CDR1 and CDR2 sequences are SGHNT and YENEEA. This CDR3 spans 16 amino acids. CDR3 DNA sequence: TGTGCCAGCAGCTCAGGACGACAGGGGAGGGAGGAGACCCAGTACTTC. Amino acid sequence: CASSSGRQGREETQYF.

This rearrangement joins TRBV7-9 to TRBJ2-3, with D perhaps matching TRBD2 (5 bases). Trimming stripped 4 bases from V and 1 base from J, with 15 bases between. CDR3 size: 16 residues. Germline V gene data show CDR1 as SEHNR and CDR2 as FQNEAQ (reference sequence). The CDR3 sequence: CASSWERYGGTDTQYF. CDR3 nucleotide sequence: TGTGCCAGCAGCTGGGAGCGTTACGGGGGCACAGATACGCAGTATTTT.

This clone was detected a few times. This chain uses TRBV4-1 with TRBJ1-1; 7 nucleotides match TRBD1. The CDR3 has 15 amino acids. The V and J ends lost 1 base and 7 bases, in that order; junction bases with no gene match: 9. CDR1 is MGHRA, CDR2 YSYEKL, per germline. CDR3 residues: CASSQGRGGLNEAFF. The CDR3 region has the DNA TGCGCCAGCAGCCAAGGCCGAGGGGGCTTAAATGAAGCTTTCTTT.

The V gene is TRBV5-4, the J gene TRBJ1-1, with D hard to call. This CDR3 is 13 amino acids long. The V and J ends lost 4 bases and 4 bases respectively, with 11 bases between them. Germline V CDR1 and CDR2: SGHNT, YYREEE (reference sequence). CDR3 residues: CASSPWEGTEAFF. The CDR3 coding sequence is TGTGCCAGCAGCCCTTGGGAGGGCACTGAAGCTTTCTTT.

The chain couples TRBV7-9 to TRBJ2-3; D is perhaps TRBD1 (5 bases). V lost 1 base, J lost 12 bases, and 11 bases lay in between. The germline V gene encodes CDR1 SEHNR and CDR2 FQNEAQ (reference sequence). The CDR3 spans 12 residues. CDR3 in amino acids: CASSLGQLGQYF. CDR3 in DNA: TGTGCCAGCAGCTTAGGACAGTTGGGCCAGTATTTT.

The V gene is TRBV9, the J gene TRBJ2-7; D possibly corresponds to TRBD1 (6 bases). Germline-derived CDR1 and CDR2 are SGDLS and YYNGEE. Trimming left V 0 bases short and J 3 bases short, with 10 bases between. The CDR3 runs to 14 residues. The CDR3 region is CASSVVETGYEQYF. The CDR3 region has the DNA TGTGCCAGCAGCGTAGTAGAGACAGGCTACGAGCAGTACTTC.

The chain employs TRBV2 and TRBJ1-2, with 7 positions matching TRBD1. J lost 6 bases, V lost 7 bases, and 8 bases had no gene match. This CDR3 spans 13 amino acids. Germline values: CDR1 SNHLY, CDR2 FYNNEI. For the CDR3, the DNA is TGTGCCAGCATCAATCCCACAGGGGATGGCTACACCTTC. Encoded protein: CASINPTGDGYTF.

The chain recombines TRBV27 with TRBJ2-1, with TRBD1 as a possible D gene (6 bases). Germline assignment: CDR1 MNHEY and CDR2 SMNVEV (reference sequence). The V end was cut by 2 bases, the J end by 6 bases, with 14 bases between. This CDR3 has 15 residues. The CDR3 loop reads CASSLGGRNGNEQFF. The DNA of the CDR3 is TGTGCCAGCAGTTTAGGGGGCCGCAACGGCAATGAGCAGTTCTTC.

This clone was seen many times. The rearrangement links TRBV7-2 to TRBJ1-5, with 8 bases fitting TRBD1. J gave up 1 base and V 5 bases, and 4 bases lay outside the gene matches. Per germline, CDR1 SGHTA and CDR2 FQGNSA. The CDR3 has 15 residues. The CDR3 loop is CASSPGGASNQPQHF. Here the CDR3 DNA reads TGTGCCAGCAGCCCAGGGGGCGCGAGCAATCAGCCCCAGCATTTT. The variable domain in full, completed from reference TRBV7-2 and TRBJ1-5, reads GAGVSQSPSNKVTEKGKDVELRCDPISGHTALYWYRQSLGQGLEFLIYFQGNSAPDKSGLPSDRFSAERTGGSVSTLTIQRTQQEDSAVYLCASSPGGASNQPQHFGDGTRLSIL.

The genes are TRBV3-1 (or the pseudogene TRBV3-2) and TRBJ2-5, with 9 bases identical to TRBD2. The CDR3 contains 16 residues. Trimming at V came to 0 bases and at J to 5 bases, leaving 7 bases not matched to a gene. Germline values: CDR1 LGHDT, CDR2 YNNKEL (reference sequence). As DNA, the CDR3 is TGTGCCAGCAGCCAAGATCTGAGGCTAGCGGGGGAGACCCAGTACTTC. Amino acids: CASSQDLRLAGETQYF.

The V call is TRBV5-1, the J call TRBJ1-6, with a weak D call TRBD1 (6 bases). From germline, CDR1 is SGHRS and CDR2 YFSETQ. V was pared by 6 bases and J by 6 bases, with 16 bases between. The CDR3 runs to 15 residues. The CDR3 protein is CASTTGGGGNSPLHF. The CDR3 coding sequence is TGCGCCAGCACCACAGGAGGGGGGGGTAATTCACCCCTCCACTTT.